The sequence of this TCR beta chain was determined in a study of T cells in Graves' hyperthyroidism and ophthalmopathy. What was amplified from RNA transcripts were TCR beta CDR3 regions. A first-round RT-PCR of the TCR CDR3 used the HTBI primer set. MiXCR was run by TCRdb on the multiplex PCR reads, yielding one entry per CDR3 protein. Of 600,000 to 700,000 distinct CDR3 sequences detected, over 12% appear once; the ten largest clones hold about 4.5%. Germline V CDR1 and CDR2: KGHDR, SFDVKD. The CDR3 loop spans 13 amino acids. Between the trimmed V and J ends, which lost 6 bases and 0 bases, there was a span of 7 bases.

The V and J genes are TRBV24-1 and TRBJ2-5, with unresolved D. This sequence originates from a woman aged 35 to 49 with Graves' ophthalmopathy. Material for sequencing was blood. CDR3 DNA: TGTGCCACCAGTATGGGCTACCAAGAGACCCAGTACTTC. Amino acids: CATSMGYQETQYF.